One sample yielded the 18 T cell receptor beta chains listed below, sequenced in a study of T cell repertoires in cytomegalovirus infection. For these receptors, no antigen is known. TCRdb re-derived calls from the reads in MiXCR, one entry per CDR3 protein. The sample has 100,000 or so distinct CDR3 sequences; roughly 29% are singletons. Sequencing used CD8+ T cells from cultured PBMCs, obtained from culture after CMV antigen stimulation. These receptors were collected from a human donor in good health (CMV status not recorded). Some clones in this sample may be carry-over from other donors' samples.

The rearrangement joins TRBV19 to TRBJ2-5, with 8 bases identical to TRBD1. J gave up 3 bases and V 4 bases, and 10 bases lay outside the gene matches. This CDR3 is built from 16 residues. CDR1 is LNHDA and CDR2 is SQIVND in the germline V gene (reference sequence). CDR3 region: CASSTGGALVKETQYF. CDR3 bases: TGTGCCAGTAGTACAGGGGGCGCATTGGTCAAAGAGACCCAGTACTTC.

The genes are TRBV28 and TRBJ2-3; TRBD2 aligns across 9 bases. This CDR3 contains 15 residues. V shed 8 bases, J shed 2 bases, and the junction held 8 bases outside the gene matches. Per the germline V gene, CDR1 is MDHEN and CDR2 is SYDVKM. The CDR3 DNA sequence: TGTGCCAGCGGGTTACTAGCGGGTGACACAGATACGCAGTATTTT. It translates to CASGLLAGDTDTQYF.

As DNA, the CDR3 is TGCGCCAGCAGCCCAGGGGACAGGGCGGAGACCCAGTACTTC. It translates to CASSPGDRAETQYF. The chain has TRBV4-1 and TRBJ2-5; the match to TRBD1 covers 9 bases. The CDR3 sequence is 14 residues long. With V trimmed by 4 bases and J by 5 bases, 5 bases remained unmatched. Looked up from germline, CDR1 is MGHRA and CDR2 is YSYEKL.

The chain couples TRBV7-6 to TRBJ1-1; TRBD1 is a possible D gene (6 bases). The CDR3 is 15 amino acids. Germline V CDR1 and CDR2: SGHVS, FNYEAQ. Trimming pared 7 bases from V and 3 bases from J, leaving 18 bases between. CDR3 DNA: TGTGCCAGCACCTTGGGGGCGGGAGAGGACACTGAAGCTTTCTTT. The encoded protein is CASTLGAGEDTEAFF.

The chain carries TRBV9 and TRBJ2-4, with 9 bases aligning to TRBD2. V lost 6 bases, J lost 9 bases, and 7 bases stayed unmatched. The CDR3 is made up of 13 amino acids. Per germline, CDR1 SGDLS and CDR2 YYNGEE. The CDR3 coding sequence is TGTGCCAGCAACGAGCGGGGGGCGGGCATTCAGTACTTC. It codes for CASNERGAGIQYF. The full variable domain, completed using reference TRBV9 and TRBJ2-4, is DSGVTQTPKHLITATGQRVTLRCSPRSGDLSVYWYQQSLDQGLQFLIQYYNGEERAKGNILERFSAQQFPDLHSELNLSSLELGDSALYFCASNERGAGIQYFGAGTRLSVL.

The CDR3 reads CASSLSAGTRVYGYTF. CDR3 bases: TGTGCCAGCAGTTTATCCGCAGGGACAAGGGTCTATGGCTACACCTTC. The chain uses TRBV27 and TRBJ1-2; D possibly corresponds to TRBD1 (6 bases). V gave up 0 bases and J gave up 4 bases, with 15 bases separating them. From germline, CDR1 is MNHEY and CDR2 SMNVEV (reference sequence). The CDR3 runs 16 residues.

The V and J genes are TRBV27 and TRBJ2-1, with D tentatively TRBD1 or TRBD2 (7 bases each). V lost 5 bases, J lost 4 bases, and 21 bases lay in between. The CDR3 covers 17 residues. Looked up from germline, CDR1 is MNHEY and CDR2 is SMNVEV (reference sequence). The DNA of the CDR3 is TGTGCCAGCAGTCCCCAGGGGGGGGGGCCCTTATACAATGAGCAGTTCTTC. Protein product: CASSPQGGGPLYNEQFF.

The chain carries TRBV7-2 and TRBJ2-2, with D possibly TRBD2 on 5 matching bases. The V end was cut by 5 bases, the J end by 6 bases, with 16 bases between. The length of the CDR3 is 15 residues. Germline V CDR1 and CDR2: SGHTA, FQGNSA. The CDR3: CASSPSLAYAGELFF. The CDR3 DNA follows: TGTGCCAGCAGCCCATCCCTAGCTTACGCCGGGGAGCTGTTTTTT.

Regarding this clonotype: An end of the junction does not agree with germline; a read error may underlie this. V gene TRBV6-1 combines with J gene TRBJ1-1; 8 bases align to TRBD1. The length of the CDR3 is 17 residues. Germline-derived CDR1 and CDR2 are MNHNS and SASEGT. In nucleotides, the CDR3 is TGTGCCAGCAGCGAAGTAGGGTCAGGGGGCGAGGACACTGAAGCTTTCTTT. Amino acid sequence: CASSEVGSGGEDTEAFF.

The V call is TRBV7-9, the J call TRBJ2-1, with 12 bases aligning to TRBD2. Per the germline V gene, CDR1 is SEHNR and CDR2 is FQNEAQ (reference sequence). The CDR3 extends over 16 amino acids. With 3 bases clipped from V and 4 bases from J, the junction kept 4 bases outside the gene matches. The CDR3 loop reads CASSFAGTSGYNEQFF. CDR3 sequence (DNA): TGTGCCAGCAGCTTCGCCGGGACTAGCGGGTACAATGAGCAGTTCTTC.

CDR3 coding DNA: TGTGCCAGCAGGAAAAGGGACAGGGATTTCACTGAAGCTTTCTTT. It yields the protein CASRKRDRDFTEAFF. The chain couples TRBV7-2 to TRBJ1-1, with 9 bases fitting TRBD1. There are 15 residues in the CDR3. Germline V lookup: CDR1 SGHTA, CDR2 FQGNSA. With 6 bases clipped from V and 4 bases from J, the junction kept 9 bases outside the gene matches.

The gene calls are TRBV4-2 and TRBJ2-1; 13 nucleotides agree with TRBD2. The germline gives CDR1 LGHNA, CDR2 YNFKEQ. The junction had 2 bases not matched to a gene; V was cut back by 0 bases and J by 6 bases. The CDR3 covers 16 residues. The CDR3 sequence: CASSQDWTSGGNEQFF. The CDR3 DNA follows: TGTGCCAGCAGCCAAGATTGGACTAGCGGGGGCAATGAGCAGTTCTTC.

This chain joins TRBV6-6 and TRBJ1-2; TRBD1 is a possible D gene (6 bases). The CDR3 is 15 amino acids. Looked up from germline, CDR1 is MNHNY and CDR2 is SVGAGI (reference sequence). With 7 bases removed from V and 8 bases from J, the gap between germline ends came to 23 bases. The CDR3, as DNA: TGTGCCAGCACAGTTACGAGGACAGTAATAGTCGGCTACACCTTC. Amino acid sequence: CASTVTRTVIVGYTF.

The gene calls are TRBV19 and TRBJ1-1; a possible D gene is TRBD1 (6 bases). The V gene's germline CDR1 is LNHDA and CDR2 SQIVND (reference sequence). This CDR3 spans 15 amino acids. Trimming took off 3 bases at V and 7 bases at J, with 18 bases between the two ends. CDR3 sequence: CASSIFETGVVEAFF. CDR3 DNA: TGTGCCAGTAGTATCTTTGAGACAGGCGTCGTTGAAGCTTTCTTT.

This clonotype was recorded a few times. The gene calls are TRBV6-5 and TRBJ2-3; 7 positions agree with TRBD1. Germline V gives CDR1 MNHEY, CDR2 SVGAGI. The J segment lost 0 bases and the V segment lost 2 bases, leaving 5 bases of the junction unmatched. The CDR3 totals 16 residues. The DNA of the CDR3 is TGTGCCAGCAGTTACGCGGCAGGGGGTAGCACAGATACGCAGTATTTT. Protein sequence: CASSYAAGGSTDTQYF.

This clonotype has a count of ten or more. For the CDR3, the DNA is TGTGCCAGCAGTTACTCGTCGGGGATCGCTGAAGCTTTCTTT. This codes for CASSYSSGIAEAFF. The chain combines TRBV6-2 or TRBV6-3 with TRBJ1-1, with no clear D. Deletions cut 0 bases from V and 6 bases from J, with 11 bases between. The CDR3 is 14 residues long. The germline CDR1 and CDR2 sequences are MNHEY and SVGEGT.

The V and J genes are TRBV19 and TRBJ1-6; tentative D call: TRBD1 (5 bases). Trimming left V 5 bases short and J 8 bases short, with 13 bases between. This CDR3 is built from 14 residues. Germline CDR1 LNHDA, CDR2 SQIVND (reference sequence). The CDR3 protein is CASSHRLGDSPLHF. CDR3 nucleotides: TGTGCCAGTAGTCACCGTTTAGGGGATTCACCCCTCCACTTT.

This clonotype was seen many times. J is TRBJ2-1 and V is TRBV7-2; 11 positions agree with TRBD2. CDR1 and CDR2 from the germline V gene are SGHTA and FQGNSA. This CDR3 region has 15 residues. Unmatched junction bases numbered 7, after V lost 5 bases and J lost 7 bases. DNA for the CDR3: TGTGCCAGCAGCCCCTCTAGCGGGGGGAGAAATGAGCAGTTCTTC. This codes for CASSPSSGGRNEQFF.